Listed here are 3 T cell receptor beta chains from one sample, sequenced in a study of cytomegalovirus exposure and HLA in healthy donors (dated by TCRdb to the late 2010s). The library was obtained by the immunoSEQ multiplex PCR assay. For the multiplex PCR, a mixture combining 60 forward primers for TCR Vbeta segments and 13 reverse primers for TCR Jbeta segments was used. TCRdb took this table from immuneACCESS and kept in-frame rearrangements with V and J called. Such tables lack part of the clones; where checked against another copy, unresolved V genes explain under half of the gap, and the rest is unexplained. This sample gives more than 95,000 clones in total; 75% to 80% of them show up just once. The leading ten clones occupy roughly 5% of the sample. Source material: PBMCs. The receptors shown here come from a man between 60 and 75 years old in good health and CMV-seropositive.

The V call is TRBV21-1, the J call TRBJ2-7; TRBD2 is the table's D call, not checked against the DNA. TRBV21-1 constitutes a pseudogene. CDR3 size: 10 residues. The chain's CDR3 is CASSINEQYF. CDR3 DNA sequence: TGTGCCAGCAGCATAAACGAGCAGTACTTC.

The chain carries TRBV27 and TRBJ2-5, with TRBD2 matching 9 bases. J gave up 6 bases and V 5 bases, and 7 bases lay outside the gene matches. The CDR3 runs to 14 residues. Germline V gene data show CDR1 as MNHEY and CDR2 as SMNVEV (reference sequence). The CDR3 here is CASSPWTSVKTQYF. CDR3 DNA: TGTGCCAGCAGTCCATGGACTAGCGTGAAGACCCAGTACTTC.

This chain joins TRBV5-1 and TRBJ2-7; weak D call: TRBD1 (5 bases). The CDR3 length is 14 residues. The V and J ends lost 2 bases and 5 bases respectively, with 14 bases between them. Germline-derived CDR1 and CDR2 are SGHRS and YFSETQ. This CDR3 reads CASSFSQGIHEQYF. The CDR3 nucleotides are TGCGCCAGCAGCTTTTCCCAGGGTATCCACGAGCAGTACTTC.